These 20 T cell receptor beta chains share one sample of origin, sequenced in a study of regulatory T cells in long-lasting Graves disease. Through Arm-PCR of CDR3 regions and iRepertoire HTBI primers, TCR beta libraries were built. A single record per CDR3 protein comes from TCRdb applying MiXCR to the multiplex PCR reads. Here the sample spans roughly 400,000 distinct CDR3 sequences, approximately 22% being singletons. Time point described: persistent/refractory GD, antithyroid drugs over 5 years with positive TRAb. PBMC-derived RNA was used for the TCR library. The material was peripheral blood mononuclear cells (PBMCs), obtained when the disease was refractory, from a patient treated with antithyroid drugs. These TCRs come from a female donor with Graves disease.

This clonotype was picked up many times. This chain connects TRBV7-8 to TRBJ2-5; a possible D gene is TRBD1 (6 bases). V shed 6 bases and J shed 2 bases, with 16 bases lying between them. There are 15 residues in the CDR3. CDR1 SGHVS and CDR2 FQNEAQ come from the germline V gene. The CDR3 DNA sequence: TGTGCCAGCAGGGTAGTCGGCAGGGGTCAAGAGACCCAGTACTTC. Its protein is CASRVVGRGQETQYF.

CDR3 protein: CASSIGVTFQEQFF. CDR3 nucleotide sequence: TGTGCCAGTAGTATCGGGGTTACTTTCCAGGAGCAGTTCTTC. The rearrangement joins TRBV19 to TRBJ2-1; tentatively, D is TRBD2 (5 bases). This CDR3 spans 14 amino acids. Trimming removed 3 bases at V and 10 bases at J, with 16 bases between. Germline lookup yields CDR1 LNHDA and CDR2 SQIVND (reference sequence).

This clonotype was seen more than once but under ten times. V usage is TRBV6-1 and J usage is TRBJ2-4; weak D call: TRBD1 (6 bases). Germline CDR1 is MNHNS and CDR2 is SASEGT. V was clipped by 2 bases and J by 7 bases, with 15 bases between them. CDR3 size: 15 residues. CDR3 bases: TGTGCCAGCAGTGAACATCCAGGGGTTGAGAACATTCAGTACTTC. It yields the protein CASSEHPGVENIQYF.

This clonotype was observed at least ten times. J is TRBJ2-7 and V is TRBV19, with D possibly TRBD1 on 5 matching bases. Germline values: CDR1 LNHDA, CDR2 SQIVND (reference sequence). The germline V and J ends were trimmed by 3 bases and 2 bases, with 17 bases remaining between them. The CDR3 totals 16 residues. In nucleotides, the CDR3 is TGTGCCAGTAGTATCGCCCTGACAGTCGCCCCCTACGAGCAGTACTTC. It specifies CASSIALTVAPYEQYF. Based on the CDR3 plus reference TRBV19 and TRBJ2-7, the full variable domain is DGGITQSPKYLFRKEGQNVTLSCEQNLNHDAMYWYRQDPGQGLRLIYYSQIVNDFQKGDIAEGYSVSREKKESFPLTVTSAQKNPTAFYLCASSIALTVAPYEQYFGPGTRLTVT.

This clonotype was detected only a few times. This sequence joins TRBV19 and TRBJ1-5; D is uncertain. The CDR3 is 13 residues long. Germline CDR1 and CDR2: LNHDA and SQIVND (reference sequence). V dropped 2 bases and J dropped 5 bases, with 7 bases sitting between them. The CDR3: CASSIMEDQPQHF. The DNA for the CDR3 is TGTGCCAGTAGTATAATGGAGGATCAGCCCCAGCATTTT.

This clonotype was seen many times. This sequence joins TRBV28 and TRBJ2-7; TRBD2 matches 7 bases. After removal of 10 bases from V and 1 base from J, the junction contained 7 bases not matched to a gene. The germline V gene has CDR1 MDHEN and CDR2 SYDVKM. The CDR3 sequence is 13 residues long. The CDR3 sequence: CAIARGGSYEQYF. DNA for the CDR3: TGTGCCATCGCCCGGGGAGGGTCCTACGAGCAGTACTTC. Combining the CDR3 with reference TRBV28 and TRBJ2-7 gives the whole variable domain DVKVTQSSRYLVKRTGEKVFLECVQDMDHENMFWYRQDPGLGLRLIYFSYDVKMKEKGDIPEGYSVSREKKERFSLILESASTNQTSMYLCAIARGGSYEQYFGPGTRLTVT.

The chain is built from TRBV6-1 and TRBJ2-2, with TRBD1 matching over 7 bases. V lost 8 bases to trimming and J lost 4 bases; unmatched junction nucleotides: 7. The CDR3 totals 14 residues. CDR1 and CDR2 (germline): MNHNS, SASEGT. The CDR3 protein is CASEKGAGTGELFF. Here the CDR3 DNA reads TGTGCCAGCGAAAAGGGGGCAGGCACCGGGGAGCTGTTTTTT.

This CDR3 is CASSPALSWEKLFF. DNA for the CDR3: TGCGCCAGCAGCCCGGCCCTTAGCTGGGAAAAACTGTTTTTT. The V call is TRBV4-1, the J call TRBJ1-4; D unclear. The CDR3 extends over 14 amino acids. CDR1 and CDR2 (germline): MGHRA, YSYEKL. Deletions cut 4 bases from V and 8 bases from J, with 14 bases between.

In this sample, this clonotype turned up many times. V gene TRBV2 combines with J gene TRBJ2-7; possible D gene TRBD1, 5 bases. The CDR3 is made up of 13 amino acids. V was clipped by 3 bases and J by 5 bases, with 11 bases between them. The germline V gene has CDR1 SNHLY and CDR2 FYNNEI. The CDR3 nucleotides read TGTGCCAGCAGTGACTCCAGGGTAGACGAGCAGTACTTC. Residues: CASSDSRVDEQYF.

On this clonotype: A clone one base away is much larger, so this may be a read error. The J gene is TRBJ1-2, the V gene TRBV29-1, with 10 bases lining up with TRBD1. Germline V gene sequence: CDR1 SQVTM, CDR2 ANQGSEA. The CDR3 contains 13 residues. The CDR3 spells CGVATGGNFGYTF. In nucleotides, the CDR3 is TGCGGCGTTGCGACAGGGGGCAATTTTGGCTACACCTTC.

This clonotype occurred many times. The J gene is TRBJ2-5, the V gene TRBV15, with no clear D. Trimming shortened V by 0 bases and J by 4 bases, and 9 bases separated the two germline ends. Germline V gene data show CDR1 as LNHNV and CDR2 as YYDKDF (reference sequence). The length of the CDR3 is 14 residues. The CDR3 DNA reads as TGTGCCACCAGCAGAGAGAGAGTTGGAGAGACCCAGTACTTC. Protein: CATSRERVGETQYF.

This clonotype was seen at least ten times. The V call is TRBV12-3 or TRBV12-4, the J call TRBJ1-2; 9 nucleotides align to TRBD1. V shed 6 bases and J 6 bases; nucleotides not matched to a gene: 8. The CDR3 spans 14 residues. The CDR3 nucleotides read TGTGCCAGCAGCCTTCCCGGGACAGGGAATGGCTACACCTTC. This codes for CASSLPGTGNGYTF.

The V and J genes are TRBV2 and TRBJ1-5; perhaps TRBD1 as D (6 bases). CDR3 size: 15 residues. Germline-derived CDR1 and CDR2 are SNHLY and FYNNEI. Trimming pared 8 bases from V and 5 bases from J, leaving 19 bases between. The CDR3 nucleotides are TGTGCCAGCCGGGGGGGGCGGGCAGGGGATCAGCCCCAGCATTTT. Translation gives CASRGGRAGDQPQHF.

The V call is TRBV9, the J call TRBJ2-2; D ambiguous. Germline V gives CDR1 SGDLS, CDR2 YYNGEE. V lost 4 bases, J lost 2 bases, and 12 bases lay in between. The CDR3 has 15 amino acids. CDR3 sequence (DNA): TGTGCCAGCAGCTACAAGGACCTTAACACCGGGGAGCTGTTTTTT. As protein: CASSYKDLNTGELFF.

The chain uses TRBV19 and TRBJ2-7; D unclear. Germline values: CDR1 LNHDA, CDR2 SQIVND (reference sequence). The CDR3 contains 13 residues. V lost 6 bases, J lost 5 bases, and 14 bases lay in between. The CDR3 coding sequence is TGTGCCAGTAGACTCGACGGGTATAACGAGCAGTACTTC. Translation gives CASRLDGYNEQYF. The variable domain in full, with the rest retrieved from reference TRBV19 and TRBJ2-7, is DGGITQSPKYLFRKEGQNVTLSCEQNLNHDAMYWYRQDPGQGLRLIYYSQIVNDFQKGDIAEGYSVSREKKESFPLTVTSAQKNPTAFYLCASRLDGYNEQYFGPGTRLTVT.

This clonotype occurred a few times. The V call is TRBV6-4, the J call TRBJ1-6; 7 nucleotides agree with TRBD1. This CDR3 is 15 amino acids long. The germline V gene encodes CDR1 MRHNA and CDR2 SNTAGT. V lost 6 bases to trimming and J lost 10 bases; unmatched junction nucleotides: 12. CDR3 in DNA: TGTGCCAGCAGCCCTCAAGACAGGGTTGGATCACCCCTCCACTTT. Translation: CASSPQDRVGSPLHF.

This sequence joins TRBV6-1 and TRBJ2-3; D might be TRBD1 (6 bases). The CDR3 contains 16 residues. V shed 8 bases and J shed 3 bases, with 21 bases lying between them. Germline V CDR1 and CDR2: MNHNS, SASEGT. The CDR3: CASLRTARNLTDTQYF. CDR3 sequence (DNA): TGTGCCAGCCTAAGGACAGCTCGCAATTTAACAGATACGCAGTATTTT.

This chain uses TRBV9 with TRBJ2-7; either TRBD1 or TRBD2 may fit D (5 bases each). With 4 bases removed from V and 4 bases from J, the gap between germline ends came to 15 bases. CDR1 is SGDLS and CDR2 is YYNGEE in the germline V gene. This CDR3 spans 14 amino acids. The CDR3 coding sequence is TGTGCCAGCAGCCCGTTCGGTGGGGGTTACGAGCAGTACTTC. It is translated as CASSPFGGGYEQYF.

This clonotype appeared many times. In DNA, the CDR3 is TGTGCCAGCAGTTTATCGTTTGGGGATGGGCAGCCCCAGCATTTT. Translated: CASSLSFGDGQPQHF. The chain carries TRBV28 and TRBJ1-5; no firm D call. V was pared by 1 base and J by 7 bases, with 14 bases between. Germline assignment: CDR1 MDHEN and CDR2 SYDVKM. The CDR3 runs 15 residues. Based on the CDR3 plus reference TRBV28 and TRBJ1-5, the full variable domain is DVKVTQSSRYLVKRTGEKVFLECVQDMDHENMFWYRQDPGLGLRLIYFSYDVKMKEKGDIPEGYSVSREKKERFSLILESASTNQTSMYLCASSLSFGDGQPQHFGDGTRLSIL.

This clonotype was recorded many times. The rearrangement uses TRBV20-1 and TRBJ2-7; 7 bases match TRBD1. V shed 6 bases, J shed 4 bases, and the junction held 12 bases outside the gene matches. The V gene's germline CDR1 is DFQATT and CDR2 SNEGSKA (reference sequence). The CDR3 has 14 amino acids. In DNA form, the CDR3 reads TGCAGTGCAAAGACGACAGGGAGTGCTTACGAGCAGTACTTC. Translation gives CSAKTTGSAYEQYF.